The clone carrying this T cell receptor beta chain was recorded at least ten times. The antigen is unknown. This specimen comes from a study of blood T cells in healthy people across ages. General observations from the study: A strong correlation was seen between TCR beta diversity and naive T cell percentage.

A sample-barcoded 5' primer and a J-beta primer mix were used in a second PCR of roughly 7 to 12 cycles. Via MiXCR, TCRdb re-called the 5' RACE reads, giving one row per CDR3 protein. Among hundreds of thousands of distinct CDR3 sequences listed, about 30% were seen once. The CDR3 is 14 residues long. CDR1 is MNHEY, CDR2 SVGEGT, per germline. Germline trimming cut 6 bases from V and 1 base from J; bases unmatched to any gene: 3. The receptor was derived from an elderly woman in good health. Sequenced: blood. The V call is TRBV6-2 or TRBV6-3, the J call TRBJ2-5, with 9 nucleotides matching TRBD2. The CDR3 nucleotides read TGTGCCAGCAGGAGCGGGGGGACCCAAGAGACCCAGTACTTC. It is translated as CASRSGGTQETQYF.